The 11 T cell receptor beta chains below were found in one sample sequenced in a study of type 1 regulatory T cells. No antigens are known for them. TCRdb called the reads again in MiXCR, with one record for every CDR3 protein. The sample lists fewer than 70,000 distinct CDR3 sequences, nearly 65% occurring once. The specimen sequenced was cultured T cells, either the whole culture or a sorted T cell fraction (not recorded which). Subset specified: Tr1-enriched cell product generated in vitro against host alloantigens. These TCRs come from a human donor in good health.

This chain connects TRBV3-1 to TRBJ2-1, with 7 bases fitting TRBD2. V shed 0 bases, J shed 8 bases, and the junction held 13 bases outside the gene matches. CDR1 LGHDT and CDR2 YNNKEL come from the germline V gene (reference sequence). There are 17 residues in the CDR3. Here the CDR3 reads CASSQDRNGRIRDEQFF. For the CDR3, the DNA is TGTGCCAGCAGCCAAGATCGCAACGGGAGGATCCGCGATGAGCAGTTCTTC.

This rearrangement joins TRBV7-8 to TRBJ2-7, with D hard to call. Germline values: CDR1 SGHVS, CDR2 FQNEAQ. CDR3 size: 13 residues. V lost 1 base and J lost 6, with 10 bases in between. The CDR3 spells CASSLGAIGEQYF. In nucleotides, the CDR3 is TGTGCCAGCAGCTTAGGGGCCATTGGCGAGCAGTACTTC. Full variable domain (remainder filled in from reference TRBV7-8 and TRBJ2-7): GAGVSQSPRYKVAKRGQDVALRCDPISGHVSLFWYQQALGQGPEFLTYFQNEAQLDKSGLPSDRFFAERPEGSVSTLKIQRTQQEDSAVYLCASSLGAIGEQYFGPGTRLTVT.

The chain combines TRBV7-9 with TRBJ2-1; D remains ambiguous. This CDR3 is built from 13 residues. Per germline, CDR1 SEHNR and CDR2 FQNEAQ (reference sequence). Between the trimmed V and J ends, which lost 4 bases and 2 bases, there was a span of 6 bases. The CDR3 reads CASSSSPYNEQFF. The CDR3 DNA sequence: TGTGCCAGCAGCTCAAGCCCCTACAATGAGCAGTTCTTC.

The count of this clonotype is one. One end of the junction varies from germline; a read error may be responsible. The rearrangement links TRBV7-2 to TRBJ2-1; 11 bases are shared with TRBD1. Germline CDR1 is SGHTA and CDR2 is FQGNSA. The CDR3 sequence is 17 residues long. CDR3 bases: TGTGCCAGCAGCTTAGCGAGGACAGGGGGCATCAGTTATGATCAGTTCTTC. Translating it yields CASSLARTGGISYDQFF. Combining the CDR3 with reference TRBV7-2 and TRBJ2-1 gives the whole variable domain GAGVSQSPSNKVTEKGKDVELRCDPISGHTALYWYRQSLGQGLEFLIYFQGNSAPDKSGLPSDRFSAERTGGSVSTLTIQRTQQEDSAVYLCASSLARTGGISYDQFFGPGTRLTVL.

The sample holds a few counts of this clonotype. The chain is built from TRBV29-1 and TRBJ2-1; D remains unclear. From germline, CDR1 is SQVTM and CDR2 ANQGSEA. The CDR3 is 11 residues long. The ends were cut back, 0 bases at V and 5 bases at J, with 2 bases in the middle. CDR3 nucleotides: TGCAGCGTTGAAGAGAACAATGAGCAGTTCTTC. Its protein is CSVEENNEQFF.

The chain uses TRBV24-1 and TRBJ1-5; 10 bases are shared with TRBD1. Per the germline V gene, CDR1 is KGHDR and CDR2 is SFDVKD. The CDR3 runs to 16 residues. J was trimmed by 10 bases and V by 1 base; bases with no gene match: 9. The DNA of the CDR3 is TGTGCCACCAGTGATTTCACCACAGACAGGGGGCATCCCCAGCATTTT. Translating it yields CATSDFTTDRGHPQHF.

The chain carries TRBV6-2 or TRBV6-3 and TRBJ2-6, with 9 bases aligning to TRBD1. The CDR3 loop spans 15 amino acids. The J segment lost 2 bases and the V segment lost 7 bases, leaving 3 bases of the junction unmatched. Germline V gene lookup returns CDR1 MNHEY and CDR2 SVGEGT. CDR3 protein: CASINRGPGANVLTF. In nucleotides, the CDR3 is TGTGCCAGCATAAACAGGGGGCCTGGGGCCAACGTCCTGACTTTC.

CDR3 protein: CASSPTSGSNNEQFF. CDR3 nucleotide sequence: TGTGCCAGCAGCCCTACTAGCGGGAGTAACAATGAGCAGTTCTTC. This chain joins TRBV7-9 and TRBJ2-1; TRBD2 agrees at 11 bases. The length of the CDR3 is 15 residues. The germline CDR1 and CDR2 sequences are SEHNR and FQNEAQ (reference sequence). With V trimmed by 5 bases and J by 5 bases, 5 bases remained unmatched.

The chain links TRBV20-1 to TRBJ2-1, with D tentatively TRBD1 (5 bases). CDR1 and CDR2 (germline): DFQATT, SNEGSKA (reference sequence). The CDR3 has 16 residues. Trimming stripped 0 bases from V and 8 bases from J, with 20 bases between. The CDR3 nucleotides read TGCAGTGCTAGAGATGACAGAACCAATTGGGGCTATGAGCAGTTCTTC. Residues: CSARDDRTNWGYEQFF.

The CDR3 region is CATSRDPSGNRIGELFF. The CDR3 bases are TGTGCCACCAGCAGAGATCCTAGCGGGAACCGTATCGGGGAGCTGTTTTTT. The chain carries TRBV15 and TRBJ2-2, with TRBD2 matching 9 bases. This CDR3 contains 17 residues. J was trimmed by 7 bases and V by 0 bases; bases with no gene match: 9. Germline CDR1 reads LNHNV; CDR2 reads YYDKDF (reference sequence).

Only a few counts were recorded for this clonotype. The V gene is TRBV25-1, the J gene TRBJ1-6, with D unresolved. V was pared by 1 base and J by 6 bases, with 10 bases between. This CDR3 is built from 15 residues. Germline V gene sequence: CDR1 MGHDK, CDR2 SYGVNS. CDR3: CASSELDLRNSPLHF. In DNA form, the CDR3 reads TGTGCCAGCAGTGAATTGGATCTGCGTAATTCACCCCTCCACTTT.